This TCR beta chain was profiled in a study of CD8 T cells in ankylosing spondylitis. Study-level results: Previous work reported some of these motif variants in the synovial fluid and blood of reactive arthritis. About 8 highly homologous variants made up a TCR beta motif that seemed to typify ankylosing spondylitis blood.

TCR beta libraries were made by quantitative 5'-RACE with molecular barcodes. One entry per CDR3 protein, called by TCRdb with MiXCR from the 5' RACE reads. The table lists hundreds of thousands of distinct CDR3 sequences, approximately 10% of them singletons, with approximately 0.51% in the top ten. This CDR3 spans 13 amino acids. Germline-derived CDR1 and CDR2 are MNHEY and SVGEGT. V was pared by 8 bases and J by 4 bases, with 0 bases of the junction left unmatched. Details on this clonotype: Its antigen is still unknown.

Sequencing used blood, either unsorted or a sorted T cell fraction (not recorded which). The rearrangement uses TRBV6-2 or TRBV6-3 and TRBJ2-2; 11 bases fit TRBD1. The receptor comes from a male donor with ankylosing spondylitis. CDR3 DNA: TGTGCCAGCGGGACAGGGGGCACCGGGGAGCTGTTTTTT. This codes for CASGTGGTGELFF.